These 16 T cell receptor delta chains were all obtained from the same sample, sequenced in a study of γδ T cells in repeated Plasmodium falciparum infection. TCRdb reapplied CATT to the multiplex PCR reads. The table records 80,000 to 95,000 delta-chain clones, 1.4% of them present only once. Vgamma9/Vdelta2+ and Vdelta2-negative gammadelta T cells were flow-sorted from PBMC for bulk sequencing. Sequenced sample: gamma-delta T cells from blood. The receptors originated from a pool of human donors (malaria-infected and uninfected, not separated).

About this clone: The TCRdb record carries a much larger clone's protein, which differs from this DNA's translation at residue 9; a read error is the likely cause, and the protein listed here is the DNA translation. V usage is TRDV3 and J usage is TRDJ1; D uncertain. The germline V gene encodes CDR1 TVYSNPD and CDR2 GDNSRS (reference sequence). Trimming took 3 bases from V and 0 from J, leaving 17 bases between them. This CDR3 has 15 residues. The DNA for the CDR3 is TGTGCCTTCCGAGTCTTATTTGGTCACACCGATAAACTCATCTTT. Its translation is CAFRVLFGHTDKLIF.

A word on this clone: It differs at one base from a far larger clone, so likely a read error. Additional DNA sequences in this sample encode the identical CDR3. The rearrangement joins TRDV2 to TRDJ1; TRDD3 matches at 7 bases. In the absence of a J gene in TCRdb, the DNA was matched to germline to assign it here. The CDR3 runs to 16 residues. Per the germline V gene, CDR1 is GEAIGNYY and CDR2 is EKD. V lost 5 bases, J lost 0 bases, and 11 bases stayed unmatched. The CDR3 sequence: CACVWLGDPHTDKLIF. CDR3 in DNA: TGTGCCTGTGTTTGGTTGGGGGACCCTCACACCGATAAACTCATCTTT.

Comment on this clone: Translating this DNA gives a protein that differs at residue 10 from the TCRdb one, which belongs to a much larger clone; a read error is likely, and the protein shown is this translation. V usage is TRDV1 and J usage is TRDJ1, with D unclear. As TCRdb names no J gene, one was assigned here on the basis of a DNA match to germline. Germline V gene lookup returns CDR1 TSWWSYY and CDR2 QGS. The CDR3 extends over 20 amino acids. The V gene lost 1 base and the J gene lost 0 bases, with 24 bases spanning the gap. CDR3 sequence reads: CALGEHTPTKVCWYTDKLIF. The CDR3 DNA sequence: TGTGCTCTTGGGGAACATACTCCCACGAAGGTTTGCTGGTACACCGATAAACTCATCTTT.

On this clone itself: The TCRdb protein comes from a much larger clone and disagrees with this DNA's translation at residue 9, likely due to a read error; the protein given here is derived from the DNA. The chain is built from TRDV1 and TRDJ1, with 10 bases aligning to TRDD3. The CDR3 consists of 23 residues. Germline CDR1 is TSWWSYY and CDR2 is QGS. With V trimmed by 4 bases and J by 2 bases, 28 bases remained unmatched. The CDR3 sequence: CALGAHSRSPSCTRLGDTDKLIF. The CDR3 DNA follows: TGTGCTCTTGGGGCGCACTCCCGCAGCCCTTCCTGCACTCGACTGGGGGATACCGATAAACTCATCTTT.

A note on this clone: The protein in TCRdb stems from a much larger clone and differs at residue 9 from this DNA's translation, likely a read error; here the protein is translated from the DNA. V is TRDV1 and J is TRDJ1; the match to TRDD3 covers 12 bases. The J gene is not listed in TCRdb, so it was assigned here from a DNA match to germline. Germline trimming cut 1 base from V and 4 bases from J; bases unmatched to any gene: 19. CDR1 is TSWWSYY and CDR2 is QGS in the germline V gene. The CDR3 loop spans 21 amino acids. The CDR3 reads CALGEPASCVVLGDTLDKLIF. In DNA form, the CDR3 reads TGTGCTCTTGGGGAACCGGCTTCCTGCGTTGTGCTGGGGGATACGCTCGATAAACTCATCTTT.

This clone was recorded at least ten times. V usage is TRDV1 and J usage is TRDJ1; 13 bases are shared with TRDD3. Because TCRdb records no J gene, it was assigned here through a match of the DNA to germline. Trimming at V came to 3 bases and at J to 2 bases, leaving 21 bases not matched to a gene. Germline V gene data show CDR1 as TSWWSYY and CDR2 as QGS. The CDR3 runs to 22 residues. In nucleotides, the CDR3 is TGTGCTCTTGGGGAGGGAAACCTTCCTACCCATTACTGGGGGATACGGACCGATAAACTCATCTTT. This codes for CALGEGNLPTHYWGIRTDKLIF.

This clone was picked up a small number of times. The mismatch at residue 9 between this DNA's translation and the TCRdb protein of a much larger clone likely reflects a read error; the protein shown is translated from the DNA. The gene calls are TRDV1 and TRDJ1, with 7 positions matching TRDD3. TCRdb does not report a J gene; here it was assigned by matching the DNA to germline references. With 0 bases clipped from V and 0 bases from J, the junction kept 19 bases outside the gene matches. CDR1 is TSWWSYY and CDR2 is QGS in the germline V gene. This CDR3 has 21 amino acids. This CDR3 reads CALGELLPHHLRGGYTDKLIF. The CDR3 DNA reads TGTGCTCTTGGGGAACTCCTGCCCCATCACCTCAGGGGGGGATACACCGATAAACTCATCTTT.

This clone was detected ten times or more. The protein TCRdb lists belongs to a much larger clone and differs from this DNA's translation at residue 12, which points to a read error; the protein shown is made from the DNA. The CDR3 sequence: CACDLLAGGPYADKLIF. CDR3 nucleotides: TGTGCCTGTGACCTTCTCGCTGGGGGCCCGTACGCCGATAAACTCATCTTT. The genes are TRDV2 and TRDJ1; TRDD3 matches 7 bases. The CDR3 runs to 17 residues. Germline lookup yields CDR1 GEAIGNYY and CDR2 EKD. V shed 3 bases, J shed 3 bases, and the junction held 15 bases outside the gene matches.

This clone occurred a few times. The protein TCRdb gives is from a much larger clone and does not agree with this DNA's translation at residue 4, likely a read error; the protein shown here comes from the DNA. The chain combines TRDV2 with TRDJ1; the D is unclear. TCRdb is silent on the J gene; assignment here came from matching the DNA to germline. Germline loops: CDR1 GEAIGNYY, CDR2 EKD. CDR3 length: 16 amino acids. This CDR3 reads CACGTILREITDKLIF. Here the CDR3 DNA reads TGTGCCTGTGGCACCATTCTGCGGGAGATCACCGATAAACTCATCTTT.

This clone showed up just a few times. TCRdb attributes to this sequence the protein of a much larger clone, which differs from the DNA translation at residue 11; a read error is likely, and the protein displayed is translated from the DNA. The CDR3: CALGESLTYMEARFLVDKLIF. In DNA, the CDR3 is TGTGCTCTTGGGGAATCTTTGACCTACATGGAGGCCCGTTTTCTAGTCGATAAACTCATCTTT. The rearrangement links TRDV1 to TRDJ1, with a possible D match to TRDD2 (5 bases). Here the J gene was assigned by germline matching of the DNA, as TCRdb has none. This CDR3 spans 21 amino acids. Looked up from germline, CDR1 is TSWWSYY and CDR2 is QGS. Trimming took 2 bases from V and 4 from J, leaving 32 bases between them.

This clone was seen a handful of times. The protein given by TCRdb reflects a much larger clone and differs at residue 4 from this DNA's translation, likely from a read error; the protein shown is the DNA's translation. The rearrangement joins TRDV2 to TRDJ1; D is perhaps TRDD2 (5 bases). V shed 5 bases and J shed 3 bases, with 15 bases lying between them. The CDR3 sequence is 14 residues long. CDR1 is GEAIGNYY, CDR2 EKD, per germline. The CDR3 DNA reads TGTGCCTGTGGCTTCCCCTCTCTGCCCGATAAACTCATCTTT. Protein sequence: CACGFPSLPDKLIF.

About this clone itself: TCRdb's protein for this DNA is that of a much larger clone and differs from the translation at residue 18, likely a read error; the protein shown is the DNA translation. The chain combines TRDV1 with TRDJ3; 7 positions agree with TRDD3. The J gene was not available in TCRdb and was assigned here by matching the DNA to germline segments. Germline CDR1 and CDR2: TSWWSYY and QGS. This CDR3 spans 24 amino acids. This CDR3 reads CALGERTTQRVLGASSWGTRQMFF. The CDR3 coding sequence is TGTGCTCTTGGGGAACGAACCACCCAGCGTGTGCTGGGGGCCAGCTCCTGGGGCACCCGACAGATGTTTTTC.

Only a few counts were recorded for this clone. This likely traces to a read error, being one base from a far larger clone. This sample includes further DNA sequences coding for the same CDR3. The V and J genes are TRDV1 and TRDJ1; tentative D call: TRDD3 (6 bases). CDR1 is TSWWSYY, CDR2 QGS, per germline. Trimming took 0 bases from V and 5 from J, leaving 31 bases between them. The CDR3 has 21 amino acids. CDR3 region: CALGELAIVGAWGPQVDKLIF. CDR3 nucleotides: TGTGCTCTTGGGGAACTAGCTATAGTGGGCGCCTGGGGTCCCCAAGTAGATAAACTCATCTTT.

Of note for this clone: TCRdb has a much larger clone's protein, which differs at residue 21 from the translation of this DNA, likely because of a read error; what is shown is the protein translated from the DNA. V is TRDV1 and J is TRDJ1, with 8 bases fitting TRDD3. The J gene is absent in TCRdb and was assigned here via DNA matching to germline. The CDR3 length is 24 residues. Germline V gene data show CDR1 as TSWWSYY and CDR2 as QGS. The CDR3 spells CALGELLIFPLPRWDTPHTDRLIF. The CDR3 DNA reads TGTGCTCTTGGGGAACTTCTAATTTTTCCGCTGCCACGGTGGGATACGCCCCACACCGATAGACTCATCTTT.

This clone has a count of ten or more. For this DNA, TCRdb reports the protein of a much larger clone, which diverges at residue 10, most likely from a read error; the protein presented here is translated directly from the DNA. The chain couples TRDV2 to TRDJ1; 9 bases are shared with TRDD3. Germline matching of the DNA provided the J gene here, since TCRdb leaves it blank. CDR1 is GEAIGNYY, CDR2 EKD, per germline. With 3 bases clipped from V and 3 bases from J, the junction kept 13 bases outside the gene matches. CDR3 length equals 17 residues. This chain's CDR3 is CACDLYAGGCTPDKLIF. The CDR3 nucleotides are TGTGCCTGTGACTTGTATGCTGGGGGATGCACCCCCGATAAACTCATCTTT.

The table lists this clone with a few counts. The TCRdb record carries a much larger clone's protein, which differs from this DNA's translation at residue 12; a read error is the likely cause, and the protein listed here is the DNA translation. Here the CDR3 reads CALGDIDPIRGGGGDKLIF. Written as DNA, the CDR3 is TGTGCTCTTGGGGATATCGATCCTATTCGGGGGGGTGGAGGCGATAAACTCATCTTT. This rearrangement joins TRDV1 to TRDJ1; D tentatively reads TRDD2 or TRDD3 (5 bases each). No J gene is reported in TCRdb; it was inferred here by comparing the DNA with germline. CDR1 and CDR2 from the germline V gene are TSWWSYY and QGS. The CDR3 is made up of 19 amino acids. V lost 3 bases to trimming and J lost 4 bases, with 27 bases between them.